Described below is a single TCR beta chain sequence and its context. This sample is drawn from a study of blood T cell repertoires in COVID-19. TCRdb's table, derived via immunoSEQ multiplex PCR, lists solely in-frame clones and lacks some. The data hold under 300,000 clones, with under 90% observed a single time. J was trimmed by 8 bases and V by 2 bases; bases with no gene match: 6. The germline V gene encodes CDR1 MNHEY and CDR2 SMNVEV (reference sequence). This CDR3 has 15 residues. Cohort 3 recovery required two negative PCRs, clearance, or symptom resolution. The sample consisted of PBMCs or T cells enriched from blood (not recorded which). The sequence derives from a woman aged 60-70 years who had recovered from COVID-19. The chain has TRBV27 and TRBJ1-4; 9 bases align to TRBD1. In DNA form, the CDR3 reads TGTGCCAGCAGTTTAATGGGGACAGGGAGAGAAAAACTGTTTTTT. Translating gives CASSLMGTGREKLFF.